A selection of T cell receptor beta chains follows, all from one sample in a study of blood T cell repertoires in COVID-19. Measured with immunoSEQ multiplex PCR; TCRdb has only the in-frame clones, and not every one. The table includes about 420,000 clones, 70% to 90% detected once. Sequencing used peripheral blood. These receptors were taken from a man aged 18 to 29 with COVID-19, enrolled during active disease. CDR3s include the opening cysteine and the closing phenylalanine or tryptophan. The D gene is left open where the match is weak. Some rows have no size entry. The others give once, few or many, or a class for an expanded clone.

size	D	V	J	DNA	CDR3
NA	TRBD2	TRBV6-5	TRBJ2-1	TGTGCCAGCAGTTACACTAGCGGGAGGAACAATGAGCAGTTCTTC	CASSYTSGRNNEQFF
NA	NA	TRBV30	TRBJ1-2	TGTGCCTGGAGTGTACGAACAGGGAGCCATGGCTACACCTTC	CAWSVRTGSHGYTF
NA	NA	TRBV18	TRBJ2-7	TGTGCCAGCTCCCATACAGTTACGAGCTCCTACGAGCAGTACTTC	CASSHTVTSSYEQYF
few	TRBD1	TRBV27	TRBJ2-7	TGTGCCAGCAGCCAAGGAGGGACAGGACCCTACGAGCAGTACTTC	CASSQGGTGPYEQYF
NA	NA	TRBV19	TRBJ1-1	TGTGCCAGTAGTGAACCAATTGACATACGCATGAACACTGAAGCTTTCTTT	CASSEPIDIRMNTEAFF
NA	NA	TRBV30	TRBJ2-7	TGTGCCTGGAGTGTCGGGAGCTACGAGCAGTACTTC	CAWSVGSYEQYF
NA	TRBD1	TRBV5-1	TRBJ2-2	TGCGCCAGCAGCTTTTACGGGACAGCAAATCGTTTAACGAACACCGGGGAGCTGTTTTTT	CASSFYGTANRLTNTGELFF
NA	NA	TRBV19	TRBJ2-5	TGTGCCAGTAGTATAGATCTGGGGGCAGGGGAGACCCAGTACTTC	CASSIDLGAGETQYF
NA	TRBD1	TRBV28	TRBJ1-2	TGTGCCAGCAGTTCCGACAGGGGAGGAAACTATGGCTACACCTTC	CASSSDRGGNYGYTF
NA	NA	TRBV15	TRBJ2-1	TGTGCCACCAGCAGGGAACGGATCGGGGACAATGAGCAGTTCTTC	CATSRERIGDNEQFF
NA	TRBD1	TRBV14	TRBJ1-2	TGTGCCAGCAGCCTGGACAGGGGATACGGTGGCTACACCTTC	CASSLDRGYGGYTF
NA	NA	TRBV5-1	TRBJ2-7	TGCGCCAGCACGCAGGATTCCTACGAGCAGTACTTC	CASTQDSYEQYF
NA	TRBD1	TRBV6-5	TRBJ2-7	TGTGCCAGCACCCCCGAATACAGGGGAAGCGAGCAGTACTTC	CASTPEYRGSEQYF
NA	NA	TRBV5-8	TRBJ2-5	TGTGCCAGCAGCTTTTTGGAGCAAGAGACCCAGTACTTC	CASSFLEQETQYF
few	NA	TRBV2	TRBJ2-7	TGTGCCAGCCGGGACTCCTACGAGCAGTACTTC	CASRDSYEQYF
NA	TRBD1	TRBV5-1	TRBJ2-7	TGCGCCAGCAGCTCCCCGGGACAGTCTTACGAGCAGTACTTC	CASSSPGQSYEQYF
few	TRBD1	TRBV5-1	TRBJ1-6	TGCGCCAGCAGTTTACAGGGGGAGAGCTCACCCCTCCACTTT	CASSLQGESSPLHF
NA	TRBD1	TRBV19	TRBJ1-5	TGTGCCAGTAGTTCTGGGACAGGGCGAAATCAGCCCCAGCATTTT	CASSSGTGRNQPQHF
NA	TRBD1	TRBV4-1	TRBJ2-2	TGCGCCAGCAGCCAAGATGGGCAGGGGGCTAGCGGGGAGCTGTTTTTT	CASSQDGQGASGELFF
NA	TRBD2	TRBV7-3	TRBJ2-7	TGTGCCAGCGCTAGCGGGGGGAGAGACGAGCAGTACTTC	CASASGGRDEQYF
NA	TRBD2	TRBV30	TRBJ2-5	TGTGCCTGGACCAAGATTTCCGGGACTAGAAGGGTGGAGACCCAGTACTTC	CAWTKISGTRRVETQYF
NA	NA	TRBV19	TRBJ2-5	TGTGCGACAAGGACAGAAGAGACCCAGTACTTC	CATRTEETQYF
NA	TRBD1	TRBV6-6	TRBJ1-2	TGTGCCAGCTCCAGGGGGCCAAATGGCTACACCTTC	CASSRGPNGYTF
NA	NA	TRBV5-1	TRBJ2-3	TGCGCCAGCAGCCCCTCTAGCTACATCACAGATACGCAGTATTTT	CASSPSSYITDTQYF
NA	NA	TRBV2	TRBJ1-6	TGTGCCAGCAGTGTTCAGTTGGGCAGGGTATTTCGAAATTCACCCCTCCACTTT	CASSVQLGRVFRNSPLHF
once	NA	TRBV20-1	TRBJ2-5	TGCAGCGGGGGGCCGGGGGAGACCCAGTACTTC	CSGGPGETQYF
NA	TRBD2	TRBV5-1	TRBJ2-5	TGCGCCAGCAGCTTGGCCGGGGCTAGCGGATACCAAGAGACCCAGTACTTC	CASSLAGASGYQETQYF
NA	NA	TRBV3-1/TRBV3-2	TRBJ2-1	TGTGCCAGCAGCCAATCCGGGTCGCCTAACAATGAGCAGTTCTTC	CASSQSGSPNNEQFF
NA	NA	TRBV15	TRBJ1-1	TGTGCCACCAGCGGCTGGACAGTACCGAACACTGAAGCTTTCTTT	CATSGWTVPNTEAFF
NA	NA	TRBV9	TRBJ2-1	TGTGCCAGCAGCGTAGCCTCTAATGAGCAGTTCTTC	CASSVASNEQFF
NA	NA	TRBV29-1	TRBJ2-5	TGCAGCGGGACTATTGAGACGGAGACCCAGTACTTC	CSGTIETETQYF
NA	TRBD1	TRBV7-9	TRBJ2-7	TGTGCCAGCAAGGGGGCCGAGTACGAGCAGTACTTC	CASKGAEYEQYF
NA	NA	TRBV27	TRBJ1-5	TGTGCCAGCAGTCCGCTAAATCAGCCCCAGCATTTT	CASSPLNQPQHF
NA	NA	TRBV10-3	TRBJ1-2	TGTGCCATCAGTGATGGGGGACATTCGACTGGCTACACCTTC	CAISDGGHSTGYTF
once	TRBD1	TRBV27	TRBJ1-2	TGTGCCAGCAGGCCCGTGACAGGGAACTATGGCTACACCTTC	CASRPVTGNYGYTF
NA	NA	TRBV12-2	TRBJ2-2	TGTGCAAGTCGCCCCACTAGCGTGAACACCGGGGAGCTGTTTTTT	CASRPTSVNTGELFF
NA	NA	TRBV12-3/TRBV12-4	TRBJ2-7	TGTGCCAGCAGTGGAGGCTTTGAGCAGTACTTC	CASSGGFEQYF